This entry concerns a single T cell receptor (beta chain). Per germline, CDR1 MNHEY and CDR2 SVGAGI. The germline V and J ends were trimmed by 7 bases and 4 bases, with 11 bases remaining between them. The CDR3 is 13 residues long. This specimen belongs to a study of blood T cell repertoires in COVID-19. TCRdb's copy holds only in-frame clones and misses some; the assay was immunoSEQ multiplex PCR. This sample has some 200,000 clones, with about 87% found just once. The J gene is TRBJ2-1, the V gene TRBV6-5, with D perhaps matching TRBD2 (6 bases). The sample comprised PBMCs or T cells enriched from blood (not recorded which). This TCR derives from a woman aged 25 to 39 who had recovered from COVID-19. CDR3 sequence reads: CASKGLGYNEQFF. The CDR3 bases are TGTGCCAGCAAGGGACTTGGGTACAATGAGCAGTTCTTC.